This entry features one TCR beta chain sequence. This clonotype was observed a few times. Its antigen target is currently unknown. The sample holds no much larger clone one base away, and base qualities are not on file. The germline V gene provides CDR1 SQVTM and CDR2 ANQGSEA. The CDR3 measures 13 amino acids from cysteine to phenylalanine. Just CDR3 DNA is preserved here, 39 bases in frame from base 1. V is reduced by 1 base and J by 4 bases, leaving a spacing of 11 bases between them. This record comes from a study of blood T cells in healthy people across ages (dated by TCRdb to the mid-2010s). Background on the whole study: Template switching captured roughly one uniquely barcoded TCR beta cDNA molecule per two T cells in model experiments. Using deep sequencing normalized with unique cDNA molecular identifiers, the study measured how TCR beta repertoire diversity changes with age. The donors were split into four age groups: young (average 16 years), middle-aged (roughly 39), aged (about 62) and long-lived (approximately 80). Donors of different ages were randomly distributed across sequencing lanes to avoid experimental bias. The study analyzed two additional independent replicas of 1 million unique cDNA reads from the same blood draw for two donors, one aged 18 to 29 and one aged 80 or older. Summary of the overall study and its limitations: The percentage of naive T cells measured by flow cytometry correlated strongly with observed TCR beta diversity. Because donor CMV infection status was unknown, age-related changes in expanded clonotypes were potentially confounded. Observed TCR beta diversity per million T cells fell roughly linearly with age, and a significant reduction was already apparent by age roughly 40. The long-lived group showed more naive CD4+ T cells, fewer expanded clones and increased TCR diversity than the aged group, suggesting age selection. Conclusive comparison of naive and antigen-experienced compartments was prevented by the profiling of bulk unsorted PBMCs. Estimates of total diversity based on one million sequenced T cells were considered lower bounds and underestimates.

The method behind the library was 5' RACE. The second PCR ran for about 6 to 11 cycles and used a J-beta primer mix along with a sample-barcoded 5' primer. A unique molecular identifier was introduced onto each TCR beta cDNA molecule by a template-switch 5' adaptor carrying 12 random nucleotides. At least 2.5 million CDR3-containing paired-end reads were obtained from each sample. First-strand cDNA was synthesized from all RNA with the Mint cDNA synthesis kit, primed by a TRBC-specific oligonucleotide. Following uracil-DNA glycosylase treatment, a first 18-cycle PCR with universal primers M1SS and BC2_uni_R was performed on all cDNA. The published analysis was carried out like this. For normalization, 1 million high-quality reads, each with a distinct molecular identifier, were randomly selected from each sample. Reads with shared molecular identifiers were discarded instead of being binned into consensus sequences. MiTCR, set to a Q25 quality threshold and the strictest error-elimination algorithm, was used for CDR3 identification, clonotype clustering and error correction. A nonparametric unseen species model with Euler transformation was used to estimate a lower bound on total TCR beta diversity. In-frame beta chains were kept once TCRdb had trimmed the public reads at Q25 with fastp and called clones with MiXCR. When rows share a CDR3 protein, they turn into one entry using the most common DNA and genes. These V and J calls are TCRdb output, not the study's own analysis. The sample table lists fewer than 2 million distinct CDR3 sequences, about two fifths of them with a count of one. About 23% of the sample belongs to the ten largest clones.

Donors were 39 systemically healthy Caucasian individuals from Russia aged 6 to 90 years. Each donor gave 8 to 10 milliliters of peripheral blood, drawn into EDTA-treated Vacutainer tubes. Ficoll-Paque density-gradient centrifugation was used to isolate PBMCs, with at least 6.5 million per sample. Trizol reagent was used to extract total RNA from the PBMCs, yielding at least 5.5 micrograms per sample. The percentages of naive CD45RAhigh/CD27high T cells were determined by flow cytometry on a PBMC aliquot from every donor. Sequenced: blood. Here the chain combines TRBV29-1 and TRBJ2-7, with TRBD2 tentatively as D gene (6 bases match). The TCR was taken from a human donor in good health. The nucleotides are TGCAGCGTTGAAGGAAGGGACTTTTACGAGCAGTACTTC. Protein translation: CSVEGRDFYEQYF.